The next 30 T cell receptor beta chains were all read from a single sample in a study of T cells expressing NK-cell markers. Following a re-call of the 5' RACE reads, TCRdb has one entry per CDR3 protein and lacks DNA. In all, the sample yields around 550,000 distinct CDR3 sequences. Sequenced material: blood T cells: a sorted CD56 or NKG2C T cell subset, CD4+ or CD8+ T cells, or bulk PBMC T cells (not recorded which). The receptor set was obtained from a man between 18 and 29 years old in good health.

V and J are TRBV18 and TRBJ2-7; the D call of TRBD1 rests on TCRdb alone, since no DNA is present to check it. The CDR3 has 14 residues. Looked up from germline, CDR1 is KGHSH and CDR2 is LQKENI. The CDR3 here is CASSPRAGGYEQYF. The full variable domain, its missing parts supplied by reference TRBV18 and TRBJ2-7, is NAGVMQNPRHLVRRRGQEARLRCSPMKGHSHVYWYRQLPEEGLKFMVYLQKENIIDESGMPKERFSAEFPKEGPSILRIQQVVRGDSAAYFCASSPRAGGYEQYFGPGTRLTVT.

The V and J genes are TRBV6-2 or TRBV6-3 and TRBJ2-7. The CDR3 consists of 12 residues. Germline V CDR1 and CDR2: MNHEY, SVGEGT. CDR3 residues: CASRAGPYEQYF.

The rearrangement joins TRBV12-3 or TRBV12-4 to TRBJ1-4. The length of the CDR3 is 14 residues. This CDR3 is CASSKDSGYMKLFF.

The V and J genes are TRBV5-1 and TRBJ2-7; TCRdb designates TRBD1, a call that cannot be tested without DNA. Germline V gives CDR1 SGHRS, CDR2 YFSETQ. This CDR3 has 15 residues. The CDR3 spells CASSLFDRGKNEQYF.

This rearrangement joins TRBV15 to TRBJ1-5; the TRBD1 assignment by TCRdb is unverifiable without DNA. The CDR3 totals 15 residues. CDR1 LNHNV and CDR2 YYDKDF come from the germline V gene (reference sequence). CDR3 sequence reads: CATSSSDNSNQPQHF.

The gene calls are TRBV12-3 or TRBV12-4 and TRBJ2-1; without DNA, the TCRdb call of TRBD1 cannot be checked. This CDR3 has 15 amino acids. Here the CDR3 reads CASIGTETSYNEQFF.

This chain links TRBV27 with TRBJ1-5; with no DNA, the TCRdb D assignment of TRBD1 cannot be verified. The CDR3 sequence is 15 residues long. Germline lookup yields CDR1 MNHEY and CDR2 SMNVEV (reference sequence). This CDR3 is CASSLVGGLNQPQHF.

The genes are TRBV3-1 and TRBJ2-5; TCRdb designates TRBD2, a call that cannot be tested without DNA. CDR3 size: 12 residues. Germline V gene sequence: CDR1 LGHDT, CDR2 YNNKEL (reference sequence). CDR3: CASSLQRDLRYF.

The chain couples TRBV7-2 to TRBJ1-2. The CDR3 spans 12 residues. CDR1 and CDR2 from the germline V gene are SGHTA and FQGNSA. The chain's CDR3 is CASSRMDYGYTF.

This chain connects TRBV12-3 or TRBV12-4 to TRBJ2-5. CDR3 length equals 14 residues. CDR3 in amino acids: CASTVAGAGETQYF.

This chain uses TRBV5-6 with TRBJ1-2. The CDR3 is made up of 15 amino acids. The germline gives CDR1 SGHDT, CDR2 YYEEEE. CDR3 residues: CASSLARGFDYGYTF.

The rearrangement joins TRBV20-1 to TRBJ2-2; TCRdb outputs TRBD2, but without DNA this stays unchecked. Germline CDR1 reads DFQATT; CDR2 reads SNEGSKA (reference sequence). The CDR3 consists of 18 residues. This chain's CDR3 is CSARQGPLAGGSTGELFF.

The chain's CDR3 is CASSLALEHNEQFF. This rearrangement joins TRBV5-1 to TRBJ2-1. The CDR3 has 14 residues. The V gene's germline CDR1 is SGHRS and CDR2 YFSETQ.

The chain is built from TRBV12-3 or TRBV12-4 and TRBJ1-1. The CDR3 sequence is 13 residues long. CDR3: CASRFFRSTEAFF.

V usage is TRBV10-3 and J usage is TRBJ2-7; TCRdb's D gene call, TRBD1, goes unchecked for lack of DNA. The CDR3 runs 14 residues. Germline V gene lookup returns CDR1 ENHRY and CDR2 SYGVKD. The CDR3 region is CAISPGQTLYEQYF.

This chain uses TRBV18 with TRBJ2-5; without DNA, the TCRdb call of TRBD1 cannot be checked. CDR3 length equals 16 residues. Germline CDR1 KGHSH, CDR2 LQKENI. This CDR3 reads CASSPPIMPGRETQYF.

J is TRBJ2-1 and V is TRBV20-1; the TCRdb call, TRBD2, lacks DNA for checking. The CDR3 loop spans 16 amino acids. The germline V gene encodes CDR1 DFQATT and CDR2 SNEGSKA (reference sequence). The CDR3 is CSARRSSGAQYNEQFF.

The rearrangement uses TRBV12-3 or TRBV12-4 and TRBJ2-2. The CDR3 consists of 17 residues. CDR3 residues: CASSPQPYGRHTGELFF.

This rearrangement joins TRBV7-6 to TRBJ2-3; TCRdb proposes TRBD2, but this gene call is untestable without DNA. CDR1 SGHVS and CDR2 FNYEAQ come from the germline V gene. The CDR3 length is 16 residues. This CDR3 reads CASSLVWEGLGNTQYF.

This chain connects TRBV29-1 to TRBJ2-2. Germline loops: CDR1 SQVTM, CDR2 ANQGSEA. This CDR3 has 15 amino acids. This CDR3 is CSVVSPGANTGELFF.

The V call is TRBV7-7, the J call TRBJ2-3. The CDR3 extends over 13 amino acids. The germline V gene has CDR1 SSHAT and CDR2 FNYEAQ (reference sequence). This chain's CDR3 is CASSASRSDTQYF.

The chain couples TRBV27 to TRBJ2-7; TCRdb gives TRBD1 as the D gene, but with no DNA this cannot be confirmed. This CDR3 has 15 residues. Germline V gene data show CDR1 as MNHEY and CDR2 as SMNVEV (reference sequence). CDR3 residues: CASSSRTGSSYEQYF.

This chain connects TRBV24-1 to TRBJ2-1; the D call from TCRdb, TRBD1, cannot be confirmed without DNA. This CDR3 contains 14 residues. Germline V lookup: CDR1 KGHDR, CDR2 SFDVKD. CDR3 protein: CATSPAGAPNEQFF.

CDR3: CASSLFAGGNSPLHF. The V gene is TRBV7-2, the J gene TRBJ1-6; checking the TCRdb D call of TRBD1 is not possible without DNA. From germline, CDR1 is SGHTA and CDR2 FQGNSA. The CDR3 consists of 15 residues.

V is TRBV5-1 and J is TRBJ1-6; TCRdb calls TRBD1, which cannot be checked without DNA. CDR3 length equals 17 residues. Germline-derived CDR1 and CDR2 are SGHRS and YFSETQ. CDR3 residues: CASSLGPPRDRHSPLHF.

This chain joins TRBV20-1 and TRBJ2-5; TCRdb's D call, TRBD2, is unchecked because there is no DNA. The germline gives CDR1 DFQATT, CDR2 SNEGSKA (reference sequence). The CDR3 is made up of 18 amino acids. The CDR3 loop reads CSVLSVPSGRRGGETQYF.

The chain has TRBV7-9 and TRBJ1-6. This CDR3 is 15 amino acids long. The germline gives CDR1 SEHNR, CDR2 FQNEAQ (reference sequence). The CDR3 region is CASSLRQADNSPLHF.

The gene calls are TRBV5-1 and TRBJ2-5; the D gene TCRdb calls, TRBD1, cannot be checked with no DNA. The CDR3 totals 15 residues. Germline V gene data show CDR1 as SGHRS and CDR2 as YFSETQ. CDR3: CASKDRDSVQETQYF.

This rearrangement joins TRBV20-1 to TRBJ2-7; without DNA, the TCRdb call of TRBD2 cannot be checked. The germline V gene encodes CDR1 DFQATT and CDR2 SNEGSKA (reference sequence). The CDR3 runs to 14 residues. CDR3 residues: CSARGQTSSYEQYF.

The chain carries TRBV4-1 and TRBJ1-4; TCRdb picks TRBD1, but there is no DNA to check that call. Germline CDR1 and CDR2: MGHRA and YSYEKL. The length of the CDR3 is 16 residues. This CDR3 reads CASSNNWGQGDEKLFF.